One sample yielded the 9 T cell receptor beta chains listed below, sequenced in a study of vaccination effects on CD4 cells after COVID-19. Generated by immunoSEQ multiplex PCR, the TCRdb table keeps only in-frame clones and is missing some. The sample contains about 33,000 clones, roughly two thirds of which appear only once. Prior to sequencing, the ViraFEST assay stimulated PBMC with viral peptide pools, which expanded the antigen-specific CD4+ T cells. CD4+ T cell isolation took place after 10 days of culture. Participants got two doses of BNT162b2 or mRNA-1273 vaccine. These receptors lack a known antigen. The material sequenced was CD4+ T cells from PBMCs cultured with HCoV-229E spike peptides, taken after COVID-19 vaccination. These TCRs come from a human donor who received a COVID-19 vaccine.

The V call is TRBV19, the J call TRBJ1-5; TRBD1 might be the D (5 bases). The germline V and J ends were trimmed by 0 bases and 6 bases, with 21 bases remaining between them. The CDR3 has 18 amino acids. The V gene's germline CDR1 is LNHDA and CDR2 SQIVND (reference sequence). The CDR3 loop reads CASSIDLLGDSRSQPQHF. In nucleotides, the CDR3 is TGTGCCAGTAGTATAGATCTATTGGGAGACAGCCGGAGTCAGCCCCAGCATTTT.

The CDR3 nucleotides are TGCGCCAGCAGCTGGGAAAGACAGGTAAACACTGAAGCTTTCTTT. As protein: CASSWERQVNTEAFF. The chain couples TRBV5-1 to TRBJ1-1, with D perhaps TRBD1 (6 bases). The CDR3 extends over 15 amino acids. Germline V lookup: CDR1 SGHRS, CDR2 YFSETQ. V was clipped by 3 bases and J by 2 bases, with 14 bases between them.

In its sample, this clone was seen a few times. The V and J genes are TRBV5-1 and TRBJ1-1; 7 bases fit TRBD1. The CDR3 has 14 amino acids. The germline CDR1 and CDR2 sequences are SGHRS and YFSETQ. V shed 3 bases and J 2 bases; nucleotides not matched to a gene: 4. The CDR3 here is CASSWGQSNTEAFF. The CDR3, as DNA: TGCGCCAGCAGCTGGGGACAGAGCAACACTGAAGCTTTCTTT.

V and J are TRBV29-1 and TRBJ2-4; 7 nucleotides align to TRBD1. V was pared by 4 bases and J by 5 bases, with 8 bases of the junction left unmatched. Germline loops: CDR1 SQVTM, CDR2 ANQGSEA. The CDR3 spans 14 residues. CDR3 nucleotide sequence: TGCAGCGTTGCCCGAGGACAGGCGGAAAACATTCAGTACTTC. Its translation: CSVARGQAENIQYF.

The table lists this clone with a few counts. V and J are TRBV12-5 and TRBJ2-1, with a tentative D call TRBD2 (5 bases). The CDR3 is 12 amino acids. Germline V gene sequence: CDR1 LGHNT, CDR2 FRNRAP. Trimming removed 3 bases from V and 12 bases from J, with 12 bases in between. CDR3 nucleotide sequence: TGTGCTAGTGGTTTAGGAGGTCGCCGGCAGTTCTTC. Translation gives CASGLGGRRQFF.

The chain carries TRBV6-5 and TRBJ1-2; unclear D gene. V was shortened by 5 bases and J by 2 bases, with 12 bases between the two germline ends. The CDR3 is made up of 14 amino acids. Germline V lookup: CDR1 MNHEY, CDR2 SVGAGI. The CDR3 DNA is TGTGCCAGCAGTCCCTCAAGTTTCAACTATGGCTACACCTTC. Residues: CASSPSSFNYGYTF.

The CDR3 sequence is CASSRQGLQETQYF. In nucleotides, the CDR3 is TGCGCCAGCAGTCGACAGGGTCTCCAAGAGACCCAGTACTTC. The V gene is TRBV5-1, the J gene TRBJ2-5; 7 bases line up with TRBD1. Germline CDR1 is SGHRS and CDR2 is YFSETQ. V shed 5 bases, J shed 1 base, and the junction held 5 bases outside the gene matches. This CDR3 is built from 14 residues.

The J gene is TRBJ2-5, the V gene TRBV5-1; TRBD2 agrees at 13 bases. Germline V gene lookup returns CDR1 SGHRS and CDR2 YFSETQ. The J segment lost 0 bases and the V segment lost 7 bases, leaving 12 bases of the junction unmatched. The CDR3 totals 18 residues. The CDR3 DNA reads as TGCGCCAGCCGAAACAGACTAGCGGGAGGATCGAACCAAGAGACCCAGTACTTC. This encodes CASRNRLAGGSNQETQYF.

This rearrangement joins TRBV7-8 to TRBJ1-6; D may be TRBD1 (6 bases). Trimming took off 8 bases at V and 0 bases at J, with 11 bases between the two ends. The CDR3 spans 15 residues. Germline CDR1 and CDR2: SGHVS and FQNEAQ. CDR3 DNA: TGTGCCAGCTTAACAGGGAGCTCCTATAATTCACCCCTCCACTTT. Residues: CASLTGSSYNSPLHF.